What follows are 10 T cell receptor beta chains derived from one specimen sequenced in a study of shared clonotypes between healthy human individuals. Generated by immunoSEQ multiplex PCR, the TCRdb table keeps only in-frame clones and is missing some. The sample has roughly 320,000 clones, more than 75% seen once. Sequencing input: memory CD8+ T cells sorted from blood. Subset reported: CD45RO+ cells pooled with CCR7-negative TemRA cells. The source of these receptors is a man between 18 and 35 years old in good health.

This clone was found once. V is TRBV27 and J is TRBJ1-3; 7 bases match TRBD1. CDR1 is MNHEY, CDR2 SMNVEV, per germline (reference sequence). The V segment lost 6 bases and the J segment 1 base; nucleotides outside the gene matches: 3. This CDR3 is 14 amino acids long. The chain's CDR3 is CASRATGSGNTIYF. In DNA form, the CDR3 reads TGTGCCAGCAGAGCGACAGGGTCTGGAAACACCATATATTTT.

This sequence joins TRBV6-5 and TRBJ1-2; D uncertain. The CDR3 contains 12 residues. V lost 5 bases to trimming and J lost 5 bases, with 9 bases between them. Germline CDR1 is MNHEY and CDR2 is SVGAGI. The CDR3 region has the DNA TGTGCCAGCAGTGACCCCCTTTATGGCTACACCTTC. Translated: CASSDPLYGYTF.

CDR3 amino acids: CASSPVGNTIYF. The DNA for the CDR3 is TGTGCCAGCAGCCCCGTTGGAAACACCATATATTTT. This chain connects TRBV6-5 to TRBJ1-3; no clear D gene. The ends were cut back, 6 bases at V and 3 bases at J, with 6 bases in the middle. The CDR3 has 12 residues. Germline values: CDR1 MNHEY, CDR2 SVGAGI.

This clone was seen only a few times. V is TRBV7-6 and J is TRBJ2-1; TRBD2 matches 9 bases. CDR1 SGHVS and CDR2 FNYEAQ come from the germline V gene. J gave up 3 bases and V 2 bases, and 5 bases lay outside the gene matches. The CDR3 extends over 16 amino acids. CDR3 sequence (DNA): TGTGCCAGCAGCTTATGGGCTAGCGGGAACTACAATGAGCAGTTCTTC. This gives the protein CASSLWASGNYNEQFF. Full variable domain (missing parts from reference TRBV7-6 and TRBJ2-1): GAGVSQSPRYKVTKRGQDVALRCDPISGHVSLYWYRQALGQGPEFLTYFNYEAQQDKSGLPNDRFSAERPEGSISTLTIQRTEQRDSAMYRCASSLWASGNYNEQFFGPGTRLTVL.

About this clone itself: A junction boundary mismatches the germline segment, possibly from a read error. The CDR3 here is CASSLECCNEQFF. CDR3 nucleotides: TGTGCTAGCAGCTTAGAGTGCTGCAATGAGCAGTTCTTC. This rearrangement joins TRBV7-7 to TRBJ2-1; D gene uncertain. The CDR3 contains 13 residues. From germline, CDR1 is SSHAT and CDR2 FNYEAQ (reference sequence).

The rearrangement joins TRBV25-1 to TRBJ1-4; tentatively, D is TRBD1 (5 bases). Germline values: CDR1 MGHDK, CDR2 SYGVNS. The length of the CDR3 is 12 residues. Trimming cost V 4 bases and J 15 bases, with 15 bases left between them. The CDR3 sequence: CASSVGVTEMFF. In nucleotides, the CDR3 is TGTGCCAGCAGTGTGGGGGTGACGGAGATGTTTTTT.

The J gene is TRBJ1-1, the V gene TRBV7-9; maybe TRBD1 (5 bases). V shed 5 bases and J shed 5 bases, with 12 bases lying between them. The CDR3 totals 13 residues. Germline V gene data show CDR1 as SEHNR and CDR2 as FQNEAQ (reference sequence). CDR3 coding DNA: TGTGCCAGCAGCCCGGCCGGGGGGACTGAAGCTTTCTTT. Translation gives CASSPAGGTEAFF.

The CDR3 loop is CASSQLVTGEDNEKLFF. The CDR3 bases are TGTGCCAGCAGCCAACTGGTTACGGGAGAGGATAATGAAAAACTGTTTTTT. The chain recombines TRBV7-9 with TRBJ1-4; D is unclear. This CDR3 comprises 17 residues. Trimming stripped 5 bases from V and 4 bases from J, with 20 bases between. Per the germline V gene, CDR1 is SEHNR and CDR2 is FQNEAQ (reference sequence).

The chain links TRBV5-1 to TRBJ2-7, with D unresolved. The V end lost 0 bases, the J end lost 0 bases, and 4 bases lay between the germline ends. Germline lookup yields CDR1 SGHRS and CDR2 YFSETQ. The CDR3 is 13 residues long. CDR3 amino acids: CASSLEVSYEQYF. The CDR3 DNA follows: TGCGCCAGCAGCTTGGAGGTCTCCTACGAGCAGTACTTC.

The chain recombines TRBV29-1 with TRBJ2-1; the match to TRBD2 covers 12 bases. J gave up 2 bases and V 1 base, and 6 bases lay outside the gene matches. The CDR3 is made up of 17 amino acids. Germline CDR1 SQVTM, CDR2 ANQGSEA. CDR3 region: CSVEGLAGDLTYNEQFF. For the CDR3, the DNA is TGCAGCGTTGAAGGACTAGCGGGAGATCTGACCTACAATGAGCAGTTCTTC.